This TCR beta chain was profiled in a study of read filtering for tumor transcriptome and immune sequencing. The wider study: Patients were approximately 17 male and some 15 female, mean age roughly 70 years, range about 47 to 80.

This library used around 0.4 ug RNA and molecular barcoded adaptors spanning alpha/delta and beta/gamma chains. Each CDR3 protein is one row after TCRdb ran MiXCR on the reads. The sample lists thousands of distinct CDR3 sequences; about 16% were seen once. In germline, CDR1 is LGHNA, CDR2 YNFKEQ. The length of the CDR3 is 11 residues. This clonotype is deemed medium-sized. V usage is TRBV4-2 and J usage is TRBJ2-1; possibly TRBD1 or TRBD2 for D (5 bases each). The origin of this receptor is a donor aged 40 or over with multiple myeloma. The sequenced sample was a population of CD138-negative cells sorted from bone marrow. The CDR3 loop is CAAERGGEQFF. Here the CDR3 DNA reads TGTGCTGCCGAGAGGGGCGGTGAGCAGTTCTTC.